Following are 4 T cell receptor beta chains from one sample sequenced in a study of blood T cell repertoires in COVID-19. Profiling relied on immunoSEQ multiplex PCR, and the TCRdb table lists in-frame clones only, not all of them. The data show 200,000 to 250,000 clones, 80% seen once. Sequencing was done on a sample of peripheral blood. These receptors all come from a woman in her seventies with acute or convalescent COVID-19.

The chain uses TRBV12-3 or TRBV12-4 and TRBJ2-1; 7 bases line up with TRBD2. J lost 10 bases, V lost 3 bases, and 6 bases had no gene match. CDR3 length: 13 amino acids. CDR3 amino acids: CASSLTLSGEQFF. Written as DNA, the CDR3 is TGTGCCAGCAGTTTGACACTTAGCGGGGAGCAGTTCTTC.

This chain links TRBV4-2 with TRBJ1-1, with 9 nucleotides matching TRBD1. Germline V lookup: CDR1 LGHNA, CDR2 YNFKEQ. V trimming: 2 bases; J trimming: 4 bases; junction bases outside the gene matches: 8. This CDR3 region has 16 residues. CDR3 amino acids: CASSQQTGGLGTEAFF. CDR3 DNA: TGTGCCAGCAGCCAACAGACAGGGGGTTTGGGCACTGAAGCTTTCTTT.

The CDR3 coding sequence is TGTGCTAGTGGTTTCGGGGACTCTACTGCCACTGAAGCTTTCTTT. As protein: CASGFGDSTATEAFF. V is TRBV12-5 and J is TRBJ1-1, with D possibly being TRBD1 (5 bases). V shed 3 bases and J shed 4 bases, with 15 bases lying between them. The CDR3 is made up of 15 amino acids. Germline values: CDR1 LGHNT, CDR2 FRNRAP.

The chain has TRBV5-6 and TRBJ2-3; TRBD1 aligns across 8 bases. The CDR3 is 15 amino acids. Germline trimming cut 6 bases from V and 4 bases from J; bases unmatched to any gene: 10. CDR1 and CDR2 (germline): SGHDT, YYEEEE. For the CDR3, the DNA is TGTGCCAGCACCGTACCGGGACAGGTACCAGATACGCAGTATTTT. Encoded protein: CASTVPGQVPDTQYF.